The 15 T cell receptor beta chains in this list originate from one sample, sequenced in a study of T cell changes during pregnancy in multiple sclerosis. Here immunoSEQ multiplex PCR was the method, and the copy in TCRdb shows in-frame clones only, minus some. The repertoire holds around 75,000 clones, with more than 85% as singletons. This material consisted of CD4+ T cells from peripheral blood mononuclear cells, taken in the third trimester of pregnancy. These receptors all stem from a female donor in good health, enrolled as a control in a pregnancy study.

The chain carries TRBV25-1 and TRBJ1-4; D gene uncertain. CDR1 and CDR2 (germline): MGHDK, SYGVNS. The V end was cut by 3 bases, the J end by 8 bases, with 13 bases between. CDR3 length: 14 residues. CDR3 loop: CASSDTRVGEKLFF. Here the CDR3 DNA reads TGTGCCAGCAGTGATACTAGGGTTGGAGAAAAACTGTTTTTT.

This chain connects TRBV7-2 to TRBJ1-1; no reliable D call. Germline V gives CDR1 SGHTA, CDR2 FQGNSA. The CDR3 spans 15 residues. Trimming removed 6 bases from V and 1 base from J, with 15 bases in between. The CDR3 sequence: CASRREGAGNTEAFF. CDR3 nucleotides: TGTGCCAGCAGACGGGAGGGCGCGGGGAACACTGAAGCTTTCTTT.

This chain joins TRBV19 and TRBJ1-5; unclear D gene. The CDR3 consists of 15 residues. The germline V and J ends were trimmed by 4 bases and 6 bases, with 16 bases remaining between them. Germline loops: CDR1 LNHDA, CDR2 SQIVND (reference sequence). The CDR3 region is CASSRGREATQPQHF. The DNA of the CDR3 is TGTGCCAGTAGTAGAGGACGGGAAGCTACTCAGCCCCAGCATTTT. The full variable domain, rest sourced from reference TRBV19 and TRBJ1-5, is DGGITQSPKYLFRKEGQNVTLSCEQNLNHDAMYWYRQDPGQGLRLIYYSQIVNDFQKGDIAEGYSVSREKKESFPLTVTSAQKNPTAFYLCASSRGREATQPQHFGDGTRLSIL.

The chain carries TRBV7-8 and TRBJ2-2, with a possible D match to TRBD2 (5 bases). CDR1 and CDR2 from the germline V gene are SGHVS and FQNEAQ. V gave up 5 bases and J gave up 5 bases, with 18 bases separating them. This CDR3 is 16 amino acids long. The CDR3 loop reads CASSPPLRLATGELFF. CDR3 sequence (DNA): TGTGCCAGCAGCCCCCCGCTGAGGCTAGCAACCGGGGAGCTGTTTTTT.

The gene calls are TRBV18 and TRBJ1-1; D is uncertain. Germline values: CDR1 KGHSH, CDR2 LQKENI. This CDR3 is built from 15 residues. Trimming stripped 2 bases from V and 1 base from J, with 11 bases between. The DNA for the CDR3 is TGTGCCAGCTCACCAGCCCAGGCGGGGAACACTGAAGCTTTCTTT. This sequence encodes CASSPAQAGNTEAFF.

The V gene is TRBV5-5, the J gene TRBJ2-5; 8 bases are shared with TRBD2. Germline V gene lookup returns CDR1 SGHKS and CDR2 YYEKEE (reference sequence). Trimming at V came to 0 bases and at J to 5 bases, leaving 6 bases not matched to a gene. The CDR3 loop spans 15 amino acids. Here the CDR3 DNA reads TGTGCCAGCAGCTTGGAGGGGACTAGTTCGGAGACCCAGTACTTC. It encodes CASSLEGTSSETQYF.

The chain recombines TRBV4-1 with TRBJ1-6; D is unresolved. Trimming took 11 bases from V and 8 from J, leaving 19 bases between them. Germline-derived CDR1 and CDR2 are MGHRA and YSYEKL. The CDR3 runs 14 residues. The CDR3 region has the DNA TGCGCCTCCCGGACTGGGGTTGGGGATTCACCCCTCCACTTT. It encodes CASRTGVGDSPLHF.

CDR3 in DNA: TGTGCCAGCAGCCCGGACACGTATGGCTACACCTTC. Its translation: CASSPDTYGYTF. The rearrangement uses TRBV7-2 and TRBJ1-2, with a possible D match to TRBD1 (5 bases). Germline V gene data show CDR1 as SGHTA and CDR2 as FQGNSA. CDR3 size: 12 residues. The V and J ends lost 5 bases and 5 bases respectively, with 9 bases between them.

The chain is built from TRBV9 and TRBJ2-3, with a tentative D call TRBD2 (6 bases). CDR3 length equals 13 residues. Germline CDR1 is SGDLS and CDR2 is YYNGEE. Trimming took off 4 bases at V and 4 bases at J, with 10 bases between the two ends. The CDR3 DNA is TGTGCCAGCAGCCGACTAGGTCCAGATACGCAGTATTTT. This translates into CASSRLGPDTQYF.

V usage is TRBV11-3 and J usage is TRBJ1-1; no clear D gene. The V gene lost 1 base and the J gene lost 5 bases, with 11 bases spanning the gap. From germline, CDR1 is SGHNT and CDR2 YENEEA. The CDR3 extends over 14 amino acids. CDR3 in amino acids: CASSLGGRATEAFF. CDR3 DNA: TGTGCCAGCAGCTTAGGCGGCAGAGCGACTGAAGCTTTCTTT. Using reference TRBV11-3 and TRBJ1-1 for the parts outside the CDR3, the full variable domain is EAGVVQSPRYKIIEKKQPVAFWCNPISGHNTLYWYLQNLGQGPELLIRYENEEAVDDSQLPKDRFSAERLKGVDSTLKIQPAELGDSAVYLCASSLGGRATEAFFGQGTRLTVV.

The genes are TRBV7-2 and TRBJ1-2; the match to TRBD1 covers 7 bases. With V trimmed by 0 bases and J by 8 bases, 9 bases remained unmatched. Germline V CDR1 and CDR2: SGHTA, FQGNSA. The CDR3 consists of 15 residues. The CDR3 is CASSLALGDSVGYTF. The CDR3 coding sequence is TGTGCCAGCAGCTTAGCCCTGGGGGACAGTGTAGGCTACACCTTC.

In DNA, the CDR3 is TGCAGCGTTGAAGATAAGGTAGCGGGGGCTTCCTACGAGCAGTACTTC. Translating it yields CSVEDKVAGASYEQYF. The chain combines TRBV29-1 with TRBJ2-7; 9 bases fit TRBD2. Germline trimming cut 0 bases from V and 1 base from J; bases unmatched to any gene: 7. The germline CDR1 and CDR2 sequences are SQVTM and ANQGSEA. This CDR3 comprises 16 residues.

This clone showed up just a few times. The chain is built from TRBV30 and TRBJ1-6, with 7 positions matching TRBD1. Unmatched junction bases numbered 4, after V lost 0 bases and J lost 8 bases. CDR3 length equals 14 residues. Germline V lookup: CDR1 GTSNPN, CDR2 SVGIG (reference sequence). CDR3 sequence: CAWSVRQGDSPLHF. The CDR3 DNA sequence: TGTGCCTGGAGTGTCCGCCAGGGGGATTCACCCCTCCACTTT.

The chain recombines TRBV30 with TRBJ2-7, with D perhaps TRBD1 (6 bases). Germline values: CDR1 GTSNPN, CDR2 SVGIG (reference sequence). CDR3 length: 13 amino acids. Trimming shortened V by 4 bases and J by 2 bases, and 12 bases separated the two germline ends. The DNA for the CDR3 is TGTGCCTGGAACCCGGACAGCACCTACGAGCAGTACTTC. Amino acids: CAWNPDSTYEQYF.

The chain is built from TRBV9 and TRBJ2-3, with 8 bases lining up with TRBD1. Germline CDR1 and CDR2: SGDLS and YYNGEE. This CDR3 has 14 amino acids. J gave up 4 bases and V 0 bases, and 1 base lay outside the gene matches. The CDR3 sequence: CASSVEQGADTQYF. For the CDR3, the DNA is TGTGCCAGCAGCGTAGAACAGGGGGCAGATACGCAGTATTTT.